This entry is about one T cell receptor (beta chain). The record originates from a study of blood T cell repertoires in COVID-19. Some clones are missing from TCRdb's copy, which holds only in-frame ones; the method was immunoSEQ multiplex PCR. The repertoire includes 350,000 to 450,000 clones, 70% to 90% of them detected once, and roughly 3.1% sits in the top ten. Germline V CDR1 and CDR2: SNHLY, FYNNEI. The CDR3 sequence is 12 residues long. After removal of 3 bases from V and 4 bases from J, the junction contained 0 bases not matched to a gene. The V and J genes are TRBV2 and TRBJ2-7, with 7 positions matching TRBD2. The source is a human donor in a cohort sampled during active COVID-19. The sequencing sample was made of peripheral blood. The CDR3 here is CASSDGRYEQYF. The CDR3 DNA reads TGTGCCAGCAGTGACGGGAGGTACGAGCAGTACTTC.